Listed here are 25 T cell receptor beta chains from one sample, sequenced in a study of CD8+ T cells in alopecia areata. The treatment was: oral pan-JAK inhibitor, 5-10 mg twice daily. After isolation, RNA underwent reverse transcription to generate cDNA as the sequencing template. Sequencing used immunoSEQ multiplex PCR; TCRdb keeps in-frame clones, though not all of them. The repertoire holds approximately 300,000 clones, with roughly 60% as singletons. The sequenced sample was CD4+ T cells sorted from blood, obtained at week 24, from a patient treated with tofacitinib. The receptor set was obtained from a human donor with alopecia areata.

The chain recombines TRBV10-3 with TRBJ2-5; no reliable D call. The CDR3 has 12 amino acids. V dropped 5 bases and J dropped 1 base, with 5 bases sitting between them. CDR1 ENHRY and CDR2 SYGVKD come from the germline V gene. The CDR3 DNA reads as TGTGCCATCAGTCCGGGCCAAGAGACCCAGTACTTC. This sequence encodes CAISPGQETQYF.

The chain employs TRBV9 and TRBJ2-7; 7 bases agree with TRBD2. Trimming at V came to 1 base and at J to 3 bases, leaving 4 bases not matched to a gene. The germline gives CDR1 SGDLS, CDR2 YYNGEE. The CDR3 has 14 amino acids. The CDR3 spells CASSVQGGGYEQYF. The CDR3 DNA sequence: TGTGCCAGCAGCGTACAGGGCGGGGGCTACGAGCAGTACTTC.

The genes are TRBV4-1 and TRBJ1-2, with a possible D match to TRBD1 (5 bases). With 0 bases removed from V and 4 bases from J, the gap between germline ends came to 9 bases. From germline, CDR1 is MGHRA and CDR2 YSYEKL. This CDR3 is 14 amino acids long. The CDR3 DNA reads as TGCGCCAGCAGCCAAGATGGGGGTCGCTATGGCTACACCTTC. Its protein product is CASSQDGGRYGYTF.

CDR3 sequence (DNA): TGTGCCAGCGGATGGACCCCGCTCGGGGAGCTGTTTTTT. Its translation is CASGWTPLGELFF. The chain has TRBV7-2 and TRBJ2-2; D ambiguous. Germline V gene data show CDR1 as SGHTA and CDR2 as FQGNSA. Deletions cut 8 bases from V and 7 bases from J, with 14 bases between. This CDR3 region has 13 residues.

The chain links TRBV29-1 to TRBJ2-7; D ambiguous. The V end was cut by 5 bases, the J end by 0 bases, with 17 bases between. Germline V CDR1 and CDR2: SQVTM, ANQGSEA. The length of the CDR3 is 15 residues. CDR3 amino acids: CSVRPFGSSSYEQYF. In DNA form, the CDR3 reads TGCAGCGTTCGCCCTTTCGGGTCGAGCTCCTACGAGCAGTACTTC.

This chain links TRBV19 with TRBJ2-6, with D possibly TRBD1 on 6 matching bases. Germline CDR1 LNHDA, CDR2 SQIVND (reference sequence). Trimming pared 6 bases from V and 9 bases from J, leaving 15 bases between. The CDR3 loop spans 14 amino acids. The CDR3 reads CASREDRWVNVLTF. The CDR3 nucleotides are TGTGCCAGTAGAGAGGACAGATGGGTCAACGTCCTGACTTTC.

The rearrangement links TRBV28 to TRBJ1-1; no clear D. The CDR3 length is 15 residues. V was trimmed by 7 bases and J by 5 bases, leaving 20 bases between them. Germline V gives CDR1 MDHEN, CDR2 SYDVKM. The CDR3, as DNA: TGTGCCAGCACCTCAATCGGGAGGATGGGGACTGAAGCTTTCTTT. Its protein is CASTSIGRMGTEAFF.

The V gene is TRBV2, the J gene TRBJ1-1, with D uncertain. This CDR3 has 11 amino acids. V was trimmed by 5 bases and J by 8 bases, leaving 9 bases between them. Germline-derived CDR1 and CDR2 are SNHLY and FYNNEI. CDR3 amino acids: CASSPTGEAFF. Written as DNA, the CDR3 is TGTGCCAGCAGTCCGACCGGAGAAGCTTTCTTT.

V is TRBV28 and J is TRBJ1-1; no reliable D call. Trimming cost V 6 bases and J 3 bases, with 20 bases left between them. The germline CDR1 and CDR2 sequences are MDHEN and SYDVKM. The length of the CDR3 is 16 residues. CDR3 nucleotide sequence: TGTGCCAGCAGCCTTCGCCGGCGGCCCGGGGACACTGAAGCTTTCTTT. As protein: CASSLRRRPGDTEAFF.

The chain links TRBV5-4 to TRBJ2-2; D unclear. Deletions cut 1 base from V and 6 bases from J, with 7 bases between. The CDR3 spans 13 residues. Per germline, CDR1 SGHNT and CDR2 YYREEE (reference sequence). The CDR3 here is CASSLLGAGELFF. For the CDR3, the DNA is TGTGCCAGCAGCTTGCTGGGCGCCGGGGAGCTGTTTTTT.

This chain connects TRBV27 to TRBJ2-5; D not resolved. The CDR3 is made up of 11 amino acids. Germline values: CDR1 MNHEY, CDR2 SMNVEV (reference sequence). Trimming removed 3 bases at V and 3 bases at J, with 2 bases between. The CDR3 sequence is CASSFKETQYF. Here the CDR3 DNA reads TGTGCCAGCAGTTTTAAAGAGACCCAGTACTTC.

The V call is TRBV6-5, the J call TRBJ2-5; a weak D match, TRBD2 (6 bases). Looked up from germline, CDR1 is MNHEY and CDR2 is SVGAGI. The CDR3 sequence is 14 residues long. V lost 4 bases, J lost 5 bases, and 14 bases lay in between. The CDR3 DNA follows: TGTGCCAGCAGTTCTGGGGGGAGGAGGGAGACCCAGTACTTC. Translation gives CASSSGGRRETQYF.

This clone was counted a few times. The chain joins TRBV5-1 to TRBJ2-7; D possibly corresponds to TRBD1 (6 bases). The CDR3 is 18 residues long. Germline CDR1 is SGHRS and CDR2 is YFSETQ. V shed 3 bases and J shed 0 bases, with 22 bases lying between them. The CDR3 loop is CASSSTYPPQGSSYEQYF. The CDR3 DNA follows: TGCGCCAGCAGCTCTACCTACCCCCCTCAGGGGAGCTCCTACGAGCAGTACTTC. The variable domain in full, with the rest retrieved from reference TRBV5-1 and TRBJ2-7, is KAGVTQTPRYLIKTRGQQVTLSCSPISGHRSVSWYQQTPGQGLQFLFEYFSETQRNKGNFPGRFSGRQFSNSRSEMNVSTLELGDSALYLCASSSTYPPQGSSYEQYFGPGTRLTVT.

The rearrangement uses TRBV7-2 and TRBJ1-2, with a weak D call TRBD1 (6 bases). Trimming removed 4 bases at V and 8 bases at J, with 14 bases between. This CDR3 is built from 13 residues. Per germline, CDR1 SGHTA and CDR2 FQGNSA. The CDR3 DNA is TGTGCCAGCAGCTCCCGGACAGTGGGAGGCTACACCTTC. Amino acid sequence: CASSSRTVGGYTF.

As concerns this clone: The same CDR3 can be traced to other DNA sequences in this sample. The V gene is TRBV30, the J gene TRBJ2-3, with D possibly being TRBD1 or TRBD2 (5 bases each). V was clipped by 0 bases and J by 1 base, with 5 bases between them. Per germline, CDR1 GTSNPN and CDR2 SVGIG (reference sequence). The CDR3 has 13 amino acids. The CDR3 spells CAWSVGGTDTQYF. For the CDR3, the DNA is TGTGCCTGGAGTGTGGGGGGCACAGATACGCAGTATTTT.

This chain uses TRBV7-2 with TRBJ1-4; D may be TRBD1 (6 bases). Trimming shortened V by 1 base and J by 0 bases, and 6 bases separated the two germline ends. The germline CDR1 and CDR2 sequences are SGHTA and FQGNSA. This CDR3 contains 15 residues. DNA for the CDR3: TGTGCCAGCAGCTTAGACAGGGCAACTAATGAAAAACTGTTTTTT. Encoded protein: CASSLDRATNEKLFF.

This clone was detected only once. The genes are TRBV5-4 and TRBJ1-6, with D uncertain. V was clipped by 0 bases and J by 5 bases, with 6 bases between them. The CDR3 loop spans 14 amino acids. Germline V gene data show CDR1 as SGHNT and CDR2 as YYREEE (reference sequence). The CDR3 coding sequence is TGTGCCAGCAGCTTGGACCTTAATAATTCACCCCTCCACTTT. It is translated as CASSLDLNNSPLHF.

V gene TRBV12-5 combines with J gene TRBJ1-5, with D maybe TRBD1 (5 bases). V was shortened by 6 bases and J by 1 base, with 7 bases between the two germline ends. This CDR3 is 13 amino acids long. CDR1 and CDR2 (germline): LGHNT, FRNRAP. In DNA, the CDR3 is TGTGCTAGTGGCCGGGACAGCAATCAGCCCCAGCATTTT. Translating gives CASGRDSNQPQHF. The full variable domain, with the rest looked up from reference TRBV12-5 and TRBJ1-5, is DARVTQTPRHKVTEMGQEVTMRCQPILGHNTVFWYRQTMMQGLELLAYFRNRAPLDDSGMPKDRFSAEMPDATLATLKIQPSEPRDSAVYFCASGRDSNQPQHFGDGTRLSIL.

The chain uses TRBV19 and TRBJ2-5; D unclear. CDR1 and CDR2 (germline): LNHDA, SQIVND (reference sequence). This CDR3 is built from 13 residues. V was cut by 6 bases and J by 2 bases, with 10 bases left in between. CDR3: CASRHQGQETQYF. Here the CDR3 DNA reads TGTGCCAGTAGGCACCAAGGGCAAGAGACCCAGTACTTC.

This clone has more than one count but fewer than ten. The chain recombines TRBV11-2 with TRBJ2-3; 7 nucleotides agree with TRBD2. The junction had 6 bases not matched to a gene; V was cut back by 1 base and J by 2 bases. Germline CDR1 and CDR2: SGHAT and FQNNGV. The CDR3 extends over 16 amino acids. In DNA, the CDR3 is TGTGCCAGCAGCTTAGGGGGGGGAGGGTTCACAGATACGCAGTATTTT. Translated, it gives CASSLGGGGFTDTQYF. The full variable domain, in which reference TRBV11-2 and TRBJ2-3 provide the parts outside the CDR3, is EAGVAQSPRYKIIEKRQSVAFWCNPISGHATLYWYQQILGQGPKLLIQFQNNGVVDDSQLPKDRFSAERLKGVDSTLKIQPAKLEDSAVYLCASSLGGGGFTDTQYFGPGTRLTVL.

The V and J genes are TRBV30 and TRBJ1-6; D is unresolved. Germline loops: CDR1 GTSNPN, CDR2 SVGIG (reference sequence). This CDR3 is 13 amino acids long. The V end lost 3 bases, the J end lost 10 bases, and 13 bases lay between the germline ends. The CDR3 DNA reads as TGTGCCTGGAGCGTGACCCGTCCGTCACCCCTCCACTTT. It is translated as CAWSVTRPSPLHF.

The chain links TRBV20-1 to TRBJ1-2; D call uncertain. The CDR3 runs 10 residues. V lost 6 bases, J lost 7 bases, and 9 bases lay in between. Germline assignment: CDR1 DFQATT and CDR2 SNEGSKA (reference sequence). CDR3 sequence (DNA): TGCAGTGCCACGGATGGTGGCTACACCTTC. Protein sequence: CSATDGGYTF.

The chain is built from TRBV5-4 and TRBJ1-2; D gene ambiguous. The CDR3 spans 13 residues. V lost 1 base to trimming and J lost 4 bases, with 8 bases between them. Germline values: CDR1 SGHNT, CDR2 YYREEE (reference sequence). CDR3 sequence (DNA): TGTGCCAGCAGCTTGTCCGGCTTCTATGGCTACACCTTC. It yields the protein CASSLSGFYGYTF.

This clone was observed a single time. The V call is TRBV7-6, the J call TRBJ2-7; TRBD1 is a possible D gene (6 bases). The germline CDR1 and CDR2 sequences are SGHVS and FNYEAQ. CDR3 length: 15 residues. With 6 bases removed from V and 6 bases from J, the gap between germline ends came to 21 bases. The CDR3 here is CASSQRPRGSFEQYF. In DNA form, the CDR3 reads TGTGCCAGCAGTCAGAGACCGAGGGGGTCTTTCGAGCAGTACTTC.

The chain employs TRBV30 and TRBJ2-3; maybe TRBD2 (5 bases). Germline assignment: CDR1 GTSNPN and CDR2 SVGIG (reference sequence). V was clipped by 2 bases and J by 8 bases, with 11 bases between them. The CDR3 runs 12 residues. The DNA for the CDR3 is TGTGCCTGGAGTCCGGATCGGGGTACGCAGTATTTT. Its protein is CAWSPDRGTQYF.